The 27 T cell receptor beta chains in this list originate from one sample, sequenced in a study of blood T cell repertoires in COVID-19. The table came from immunoSEQ multiplex PCR; TCRdb's copy has only in-frame clones and leaves some out. The sample yields roughly 60,000 clones, approximately 72% seen once. Sequenced sample: peripheral blood. Receptors originate from a woman aged 70-85 years with COVID-19, enrolled during active disease.

This clone occurred a few times. The chain has TRBV7-2 and TRBJ2-5, with D possibly being TRBD1 (5 bases). This CDR3 is built from 15 residues. Germline CDR1 is SGHTA and CDR2 is FQGNSA. V lost 1 base and J lost 5, with 14 bases in between. In DNA form, the CDR3 reads TGTGCCAGCAGCTTAGGGTCAGGGTACAGGGAGACCCAGTACTTC. It yields the protein CASSLGSGYRETQYF. The whole variable domain, filled in from reference TRBV7-2 and TRBJ2-5, reads GAGVSQSPSNKVTEKGKDVELRCDPISGHTALYWYRQSLGQGLEFLIYFQGNSAPDKSGLPSDRFSAERTGGSVSTLTIQRTQQEDSAVYLCASSLGSGYRETQYFGPGTRLLVL.

This clone was counted between two and nine times. The rearrangement uses TRBV4-1 and TRBJ1-1, with 8 bases lining up with TRBD1. Trimming took 1 base from V and 0 from J; bases not matched to a gene: 16. Per germline, CDR1 MGHRA and CDR2 YSYEKL. The CDR3 contains 20 residues. CDR3 in DNA: TGCGCCAGCAGCCAAGGCTTCCTCAGGACAGGGACCCGGATGAACACTGAAGCTTTCTTT. Translation: CASSQGFLRTGTRMNTEAFF.

V gene TRBV11-2 combines with J gene TRBJ1-1; the match to TRBD1 covers 8 bases. CDR3 size: 14 residues. Trimming cost V 5 bases and J 5 bases; bases outside gene matches: 7. CDR1 and CDR2 (germline): SGHAT, FQNNGV. CDR3: CASSLTGGRTEAFF. The CDR3 DNA follows: TGTGCCAGCAGCCTAACAGGGGGTCGGACTGAAGCTTTCTTT.

This sequence joins TRBV6-5 and TRBJ1-2; D gene ambiguous. Germline V gives CDR1 MNHEY, CDR2 SVGAGI. The ends were cut back, 4 bases at V and 3 bases at J, with 15 bases in the middle. This CDR3 spans 15 amino acids. The CDR3 region is CASSSHSSGYYGYTF. CDR3 nucleotide sequence: TGTGCCAGCAGTTCCCACTCATCGGGGTACTATGGCTACACCTTC.

The chain couples TRBV6-2 or TRBV6-3 to TRBJ1-6; weak D call: TRBD1 (5 bases). This CDR3 is 12 amino acids long. Germline CDR1 and CDR2: MNHEY and SVGEGT. The V end lost 5 bases, the J end lost 7 bases, and 6 bases lay between the germline ends. The CDR3 DNA sequence: TGTGCCAGCAGTAGGGGAAATTCACCCCTCCACTTT. Its translation: CASSRGNSPLHF.

The chain employs TRBV3-1 (or the pseudogene TRBV3-2) and TRBJ1-4, with D unclear. Trimming took off 1 base at V and 8 bases at J, with 8 bases between the two ends. The CDR3 contains 13 residues. Germline V gene sequence: CDR1 LGHDT, CDR2 YNNKEL (reference sequence). The CDR3 spells CASSQAIYEKLFF. The CDR3 nucleotides are TGTGCCAGCAGCCAAGCTATCTACGAAAAACTGTTTTTT.

The chain uses TRBV3-1 (or the pseudogene TRBV3-2) and TRBJ1-1, with 7 bases aligning to TRBD1. V lost 3 bases, J lost 4 bases, and 8 bases stayed unmatched. This CDR3 region has 15 residues. Germline loops: CDR1 LGHDT, CDR2 YNNKEL (reference sequence). CDR3 sequence: CASSQATGMGTEAFF. CDR3 DNA: TGTGCCAGCAGCCAGGCGACAGGGATGGGCACTGAAGCTTTCTTT.

In this sample, this clone turned up a few times. This rearrangement joins TRBV4-3 to TRBJ1-2; weak D call: TRBD1 (6 bases). V shed 1 base and J shed 4 bases, with 19 bases lying between them. The germline V gene has CDR1 LGHNA and CDR2 YSLEER. The CDR3 length is 17 residues. CDR3 protein: CASSQGDTGTFGYGYTF. The CDR3 DNA is TGCGCCAGCAGCCAAGGGGATACAGGGACCTTTGGCTATGGCTACACCTTC.

This clone has more than one count but fewer than ten. V usage is TRBV15 and J usage is TRBJ1-1; TRBD1 is a possible D gene (6 bases). The germline CDR1 and CDR2 sequences are LNHNV and YYDKDF (reference sequence). The V gene lost 2 bases and the J gene lost 7 bases, with 14 bases spanning the gap. The CDR3 spans 14 residues. The CDR3 sequence: CATSRLIRGNEAFF. CDR3 in DNA: TGTGCCACCAGCAGACTTATCAGGGGAAATGAAGCTTTCTTT.

The sample holds a few counts of this clone. This chain connects TRBV7-9 to TRBJ2-3; 9 bases match TRBD2. The V segment lost 6 bases and the J segment 5 bases; nucleotides outside the gene matches: 6. The germline V gene has CDR1 SEHNR and CDR2 FQNEAQ (reference sequence). The CDR3 totals 14 residues. The CDR3 DNA reads TGTGCCAGCAGTCCTAGCGGGATGGTAGATACGCAGTATTTT. Translating it yields CASSPSGMVDTQYF.

The count of this clone is one. The chain joins TRBV7-9 to TRBJ2-7, with a possible D match to TRBD2 (6 bases). Germline values: CDR1 SEHNR, CDR2 FQNEAQ (reference sequence). V was clipped by 4 bases and J by 3 bases, with 19 bases between them. The CDR3 contains 16 residues. This CDR3 reads CASSSTYGGVDYEQYV. CDR3 nucleotide sequence: TGTGCCAGCAGCTCTACATACGGAGGGGTAGACTACGAGCAGTACGTC.

This chain uses TRBV19 with TRBJ1-1; possibly TRBD1 for D (6 bases). Germline V lookup: CDR1 LNHDA, CDR2 SQIVND (reference sequence). The V end lost 5 bases, the J end lost 5 bases, and 9 bases lay between the germline ends. The CDR3 runs to 12 residues. Here the CDR3 reads CASSVRGTEAFF. The DNA for the CDR3 is TGTGCCAGTAGTGTGAGGGGGACTGAAGCTTTCTTT.

V usage is TRBV12-5 and J usage is TRBJ1-2; 11 bases fit TRBD1. Germline CDR1 and CDR2: LGHNT and FRNRAP. The CDR3 runs to 16 residues. V trimming: 7 bases; J trimming: 2 bases; junction bases outside the gene matches: 9. In nucleotides, the CDR3 is TGTGCTAGTGCCGCCGGGGACAGGGGGATCAACTATGGCTACACCTTC. This translates into CASAAGDRGINYGYTF.

A few counts support this clone. The rearrangement joins TRBV9 to TRBJ1-6, with TRBD1 as a possible D gene (6 bases). V was clipped by 0 bases and J by 14 bases, with 15 bases between them. The CDR3 totals 14 residues. From germline, CDR1 is SGDLS and CDR2 YYNGEE. The CDR3: CASSVEEGRGSLHF. For the CDR3, the DNA is TGTGCCAGCAGCGTAGAGGAGGGGAGGGGGTCCCTCCACTTT.

The rearrangement links TRBV7-2 to TRBJ2-2; TRBD2 matches 12 bases. After removal of 6 bases from V and 4 bases from J, the junction contained 6 bases not matched to a gene. CDR1 and CDR2 (germline): SGHTA, FQGNSA. CDR3 length equals 16 residues. CDR3 DNA: TGTGCCAGCAGTTCGACGGGACTAGCGGGCACCGGGGAGCTGTTTTTT. This codes for CASSSTGLAGTGELFF.

The CDR3 sequence: CASSLFGGLAFF. DNA for the CDR3: TGTGCCAGCAGCTTGTTTGGGGGCTTGGCTTTCTTT. The V call is TRBV5-6, the J call TRBJ1-1; D perhaps matches TRBD1 (6 bases). The CDR3 runs 12 residues. The V end was cut by 1 base, the J end by 11 bases, with 12 bases between. Per the germline V gene, CDR1 is SGHDT and CDR2 is YYEEEE.

The chain is built from TRBV10-3 and TRBJ2-2; 11 nucleotides match TRBD2. The CDR3 loop spans 13 amino acids. In germline, CDR1 is ENHRY, CDR2 SYGVKD. V shed 9 bases and J 8 bases; nucleotides not matched to a gene: 5. The DNA of the CDR3 is TGTGCCATAAGAGGACTAGCGGGTGGGGAGCTGTTTTTT. Translated, it gives CAIRGLAGGELFF.

The chain carries TRBV5-4 and TRBJ1-2; a possible D gene is TRBD1 (5 bases). Germline V gene data show CDR1 as SGHNT and CDR2 as YYREEE (reference sequence). The V gene lost 3 bases and the J gene lost 7 bases, with 13 bases spanning the gap. The CDR3 extends over 13 amino acids. The CDR3 sequence is CASSSQGWIGYTF. The DNA of the CDR3 is TGTGCCAGCAGCTCCCAGGGTTGGATTGGCTACACCTTC.

CDR3 protein: CASSKARYRVYEQYV. The CDR3 DNA is TGTGCCAGCAGCAAAGCGCGGTACAGGGTCTACGAGCAGTACGTC. The chain employs TRBV21-1 and TRBJ2-7; the listed D gene, TRBD1, was not tested against the DNA. TRBV21-1 is assigned pseudogene status. This CDR3 spans 15 amino acids.

The rearrangement uses TRBV12-3 or TRBV12-4 and TRBJ1-4; 9 bases map to TRBD1. The CDR3 is 13 residues long. The ends lost 6 bases at V and 8 bases at J; junction bases unmatched: 4. The CDR3: CASRLTGGEKLFF. The CDR3 region has the DNA TGTGCCAGCAGGCTGACAGGGGGGGAAAAACTGTTTTTT.

The chain has TRBV5-5 and TRBJ1-4; no reliable D call. CDR1 SGHKS and CDR2 YYEKEE come from the germline V gene (reference sequence). CDR3 length equals 13 residues. Trimming took 0 bases from V and 5 from J, leaving 5 bases between them. The CDR3 protein is CASSLGENEKLFF. For the CDR3, the DNA is TGTGCCAGCAGCTTGGGGGAGAATGAAAAACTGTTTTTT.

The chain uses TRBV5-1 and TRBJ1-2; 7 bases agree with TRBD1. Per germline, CDR1 SGHRS and CDR2 YFSETQ. This CDR3 has 13 residues. The ends lost 2 bases at V and 7 bases at J; junction bases unmatched: 5. The DNA for the CDR3 is TGCGCCAGCAGCTTTACAGGGGAATCTGGCTACACCTTC. Translated, it gives CASSFTGESGYTF.

The chain carries TRBV2 and TRBJ2-1, with TRBD2 matching over 8 bases. Germline trimming cut 4 bases from V and 9 bases from J; bases unmatched to any gene: 8. Germline loops: CDR1 SNHLY, CDR2 FYNNEI. The CDR3 totals 14 residues. The CDR3 DNA reads TGTGCCAGCAGTGTGAATAGCGGGACGGGTGAGCAGTTCTTC. Its protein product is CASSVNSGTGEQFF.

The chain links TRBV3-1 (or the pseudogene TRBV3-2) to TRBJ1-1; TRBD1 matches 10 bases. J gave up 10 bases and V 2 bases, and 16 bases lay outside the gene matches. Germline V gene sequence: CDR1 LGHDT, CDR2 YNNKEL (reference sequence). CDR3 size: 17 residues. The CDR3 nucleotides are TGTGCCAGCAGCCAACCCAAGGGACAGGGGCGACGGGTTAGAGCTTTCTTT. The encoded protein is CASSQPKGQGRRVRAFF.

This sequence joins TRBV7-2 and TRBJ2-7; 8 nucleotides line up with TRBD1. The ends lost 7 bases at V and 3 bases at J; junction bases unmatched: 2. The CDR3 covers 12 residues. CDR1 is SGHTA and CDR2 is FQGNSA in the germline V gene. The CDR3 nucleotides are TGTGCCAGCAATACAGGGGGCTACGAGCAGTACTTC. Protein sequence: CASNTGGYEQYF.

The genes are TRBV9 and TRBJ2-1; D is uncertain. Trimming removed 3 bases at V and 6 bases at J, with 16 bases between. CDR1 and CDR2 (germline): SGDLS, YYNGEE. The CDR3 contains 15 residues. The CDR3 nucleotides are TGTGCCAGCAGCGCGCCCCTTGGTGCCGGCAATGAGCAGTTCTTC. Its protein is CASSAPLGAGNEQFF.

This chain joins TRBV29-1 and TRBJ2-3, with a tentative D call TRBD1 (6 bases). The CDR3 is made up of 14 amino acids. CDR1 SQVTM and CDR2 ANQGSEA come from the germline V gene. The V and J ends lost 4 bases and 1 base respectively, with 12 bases between them. This CDR3 is CSVAGGRGTDTQYF. In DNA, the CDR3 is TGCAGCGTTGCTGGGGGCCGGGGCACAGATACGCAGTATTTT.